These 14 T cell receptor beta chains originate from one sample sequenced in a study of blood T cell repertoires in COVID-19. Assay: immunoSEQ multiplex PCR; the TCRdb copy retains only in-frame clones and omits some. The data contain about 180,000 clones, roughly 83% of them singletons. The sample was peripheral blood. The receptor source for this set is a woman in her thirties or forties with COVID-19, enrolled during active disease.

The V call is TRBV6-4, the J call TRBJ2-6; D remains unclear. Germline-derived CDR1 and CDR2 are MRHNA and SNTAGT. The CDR3 length is 14 residues. Trimming took off 6 bases at V and 1 base at J, with 7 bases between the two ends. CDR3 protein: CASSDLSGANVLTF. In DNA form, the CDR3 reads TGTGCCAGCAGCGACCTTTCTGGGGCCAACGTCCTGACTTTC.

The sample holds a few counts of this clone. The rearrangement uses TRBV12-2 and TRBJ1-6. TRBV12-2 is a pseudogene segment. The CDR3 is 14 amino acids. The DNA of the CDR3 is TGTGCAAGTCGCTCCGAGGTCCGTGTATCACCCCTCCACTTT. It is translated as CASRSEVRVSPLHF.

The V gene is TRBV6-5, the J gene TRBJ1-3; D uncertain. V lost 8 bases to trimming and J lost 2 bases, with 13 bases between them. The germline CDR1 and CDR2 sequences are MNHEY and SVGAGI. The CDR3 has 14 amino acids. CDR3 loop: CASREAPTGNTIYF. DNA for the CDR3: TGTGCCAGCCGAGAGGCCCCCACTGGAAACACCATATATTTT.

The chain has TRBV28 and TRBJ1-2; 9 bases agree with TRBD1. The germline V gene encodes CDR1 MDHEN and CDR2 SYDVKM. The CDR3 runs to 15 residues. V lost 6 bases, J lost 5 bases, and 10 bases stayed unmatched. The CDR3 sequence: CASSPRTGEGYGYTF. The CDR3 DNA is TGTGCCAGCAGCCCTCGGACAGGGGAGGGGTATGGCTACACCTTC.

This clone was observed a single time. This rearrangement joins TRBV21-1 to TRBJ1-2; the table's D call, TRBD1, was not checked against the DNA. TRBV21-1 represents a pseudogene. The CDR3 length is 14 residues. Written as DNA, the CDR3 is TGTGCCAGCAGCAAATTGTTGGCACGATATGGCTACACCTTC. Amino acid sequence: CASSKLLARYGYTF.

The rearrangement uses TRBV25-1 and TRBJ1-4; D is unresolved. Germline assignment: CDR1 MGHDK and CDR2 SYGVNS. Trimming removed 6 bases from V and 4 bases from J, with 15 bases in between. The CDR3 spans 15 residues. CDR3 protein: CASSHLSRGNEKLFF. The CDR3 DNA reads as TGTGCCAGCAGCCATCTATCCCGCGGTAATGAAAAACTGTTTTTT.

This clone was observed a few times. The V gene is TRBV19, the J gene TRBJ1-2; TRBD1 matches at 7 bases. Germline-derived CDR1 and CDR2 are LNHDA and SQIVND (reference sequence). Trimming took 6 bases from V and 7 from J; bases not matched to a gene: 8. The CDR3 is made up of 13 amino acids. The chain's CDR3 is CASRPQGRGGYTF. Here the CDR3 DNA reads TGTGCCAGTAGGCCACAGGGGCGGGGTGGCTACACCTTC.

The chain has TRBV5-1 and TRBJ1-1; 7 bases line up with TRBD1. This CDR3 comprises 13 residues. V lost 4 bases to trimming and J lost 11 bases; unmatched junction nucleotides: 11. CDR1 is SGHRS and CDR2 is YFSETQ in the germline V gene. CDR3 sequence: CASSVILDRDAFF. CDR3 DNA sequence: TGCGCCAGCAGCGTTATCCTAGACAGGGATGCTTTCTTT.

Relative to its sample, this clone is medium-sized (0.01 to 0.1%). V is TRBV28 and J is TRBJ2-1, with 8 bases fitting TRBD2. Germline trimming cut 2 bases from V and 8 bases from J; bases unmatched to any gene: 8. The CDR3 totals 15 residues. From germline, CDR1 is MDHEN and CDR2 SYDVKM. CDR3 residues: CASSLGGTRGYEQFF. CDR3 bases: TGTGCCAGCAGTTTAGGTGGGACTAGGGGTTATGAGCAGTTCTTC.

The chain has TRBV19 and TRBJ2-7; 10 bases align to TRBD1. V lost 10 bases, J lost 3 bases, and 9 bases stayed unmatched. CDR3 length: 14 residues. Germline V gene data show CDR1 as LNHDA and CDR2 as SQIVND (reference sequence). DNA of the CDR3: TGTGCCACTACCTTTGGACAGGGGGTCTACGAGCAGTACTTC. This codes for CATTFGQGVYEQYF.

The rearrangement uses TRBV6-1 and TRBJ2-5; D might be TRBD1 (6 bases). Trimming cost V 3 bases and J 2 bases, with 16 bases left between them. The CDR3 has 16 residues. Germline assignment: CDR1 MNHNS and CDR2 SASEGT. The chain's CDR3 is CASSDAHGTSQETQYF. CDR3 bases: TGTGCCAGCAGTGATGCCCACGGGACATCTCAAGAGACCCAGTACTTC.

The chain recombines TRBV5-4 with TRBJ2-1; no firm D call. The V end lost 4 bases, the J end lost 4 bases, and 12 bases lay between the germline ends. CDR3 size: 14 residues. Germline-derived CDR1 and CDR2 are SGHNT and YYREEE (reference sequence). As DNA, the CDR3 is TGTGCCAGCAGCCCTCCCTGGGCGTACAATGAGCAGTTCTTC. It is translated as CASSPPWAYNEQFF. The full variable domain, with the rest looked up from reference TRBV5-4 and TRBJ2-1, is ETGVTQSPTHLIKTRGQQVTLRCSSQSGHNTVSWYQQALGQGPQFIFQYYREEENGRGNFPPRFSGLQFPNYSSELNVNALELDDSALYLCASSPPWAYNEQFFGPGTRLTVL.

The chain is built from TRBV6-5 and TRBJ2-1; D possibly corresponds to TRBD1 (5 bases). The V gene's germline CDR1 is MNHEY and CDR2 SVGAGI. V lost 7 bases to trimming and J lost 7 bases, with 11 bases between them. This CDR3 region has 12 residues. CDR3 in DNA: TGTGCCAGCACAGGGTTCAGGAATGAGCAGTTCTTC. It translates to CASTGFRNEQFF.

This clone has ten or more counts. The chain links TRBV12-3 or TRBV12-4 to TRBJ1-2; 8 bases fit TRBD1. The CDR3 spans 13 residues. Trimming removed 6 bases from V and 10 bases from J; junction bases left unmatched: 10. The DNA for the CDR3 is TGTGCCAGCAGCTTCCGGGACAGGAGACCCTACACCTTC. This gives the protein CASSFRDRRPYTF.